These T cell receptor beta chains were read from a single sample in a study of blood T cell repertoires in COVID-19. Some clones are missing from TCRdb's copy, which holds only in-frame ones; the method was immunoSEQ multiplex PCR. The sample contains about 50,000 clones, approximately 80% of which appear only once. Sequences were obtained from PBMCs or T cells enriched from blood (not recorded which). The receptors derive from a woman aged 45-65 years with acute COVID-19. The CDR3 runs from the conserved cysteine through the conserved F or W. Each record gives: V gene, J gene, D gene, clone size, CDR3 protein, CDR3 DNA. The D gene is left open where the match is weak. Where a row states a size, it is once, few, many or the class of an expanded clone; other rows omit it.

V gene: TRBV12-3/TRBV12-4
J gene: TRBJ1-2
D gene: .
clone size: .
CDR3 protein: CASGTGNYGYTF
CDR3 DNA: TGTGCCAGCGGAACAGGGAACTATGGCTACACCTTC

V gene: TRBV28
J gene: TRBJ2-2
D gene: TRBD2
clone size: .
CDR3 protein: CASRPSGGTNTGELFF
CDR3 DNA: TGTGCCAGCAGGCCCTCGGGGGGAACGAACACCGGGGAGCTGTTTTTT

V gene: TRBV4-1
J gene: TRBJ1-4
D gene: .
clone size: few
CDR3 protein: CASSQDLGGARREKLFF
CDR3 DNA: TGCGCCAGCAGCCAAGATTTAGGGGGGGCGCGAAGAGAAAAACTGTTTTTT

V gene: TRBV7-9
J gene: TRBJ1-1
D gene: TRBD1
clone size: .
CDR3 protein: CASSITTGGETEAFF
CDR3 DNA: TGTGCCAGCAGCATTACCACAGGGGGCGAGACTGAAGCTTTCTTT

V gene: TRBV11-2
J gene: TRBJ1-1
D gene: .
clone size: .
CDR3 protein: CASSYRQLGGLTEAFF
CDR3 DNA: TGTGCCAGCAGCTACCGACAACTCGGGGGGCTCACTGAAGCTTTCTTT

V gene: TRBV3-1/TRBV3-2
J gene: TRBJ2-5
D gene: .
clone size: .
CDR3 protein: CASSRWTYRETQYF
CDR3 DNA: TGTGCCAGCAGCCGTTGGACTTACCGGGAGACCCAGTACTTC

V gene: TRBV27
J gene: TRBJ1-2
D gene: TRBD1
clone size: .
CDR3 protein: CASSFLAERTGGGYTF
CDR3 DNA: TGTGCCAGCAGTTTCCTTGCCGAGAGGACAGGTGGAGGCTACACCTTC

V gene: TRBV3-1/TRBV3-2
J gene: TRBJ2-3
D gene: TRBD2
clone size: .
CDR3 protein: CASSLTTGGADTQYF
CDR3 DNA: TGTGCCAGCAGCCTAACAACGGGGGGGGCAGATACGCAGTATTTT

V gene: TRBV5-1
J gene: TRBJ2-7
D gene: .
clone size: .
CDR3 protein: CASSLRARGSDSYEQYF
CDR3 DNA: TGCGCCAGCAGCTTGAGGGCAAGGGGTTCAGACTCCTACGAGCAGTACTTC

V gene: TRBV5-1
J gene: TRBJ2-1
D gene: TRBD1
clone size: .
CDR3 protein: CASSYQGQGNEQFF
CDR3 DNA: TGCGCCAGCAGCTATCAGGGACAGGGGAATGAGCAGTTCTTC

V gene: TRBV27
J gene: TRBJ1-2
D gene: TRBD1
clone size: once
CDR3 protein: CASSKTGDLVYGYTF
CDR3 DNA: TGTGCCAGCAGCAAAACAGGGGATTTGGTCTATGGCTACACCTTC

V gene: TRBV28
J gene: TRBJ2-1
D gene: .
clone size: .
CDR3 protein: CASSSWTRRDNEQFF
CDR3 DNA: TGTGCCAGCAGTTCTTGGACACGGAGGGACAATGAGCAGTTCTTC

V gene: TRBV27
J gene: TRBJ2-1
D gene: TRBD2
clone size: few
CDR3 protein: CASSLRLAGGLGEQFF
CDR3 DNA: TGTGCCAGCAGTCTCCGACTAGCGGGGGGTCTTGGTGAGCAGTTCTTC

V gene: TRBV6-4
J gene: TRBJ2-3
D gene: TRBD2
clone size: .
CDR3 protein: CASSSGGSTDTQYF
CDR3 DNA: TGTGCCAGCAGTAGCGGGGGCTCCACAGATACGCAGTATTTT

V gene: TRBV10-3
J gene: TRBJ1-4
D gene: .
clone size: .
CDR3 protein: CAISPAGDEKLFF
CDR3 DNA: TGTGCCATCTCTCCCGCCGGGGATGAAAAACTGTTTTTT

V gene: TRBV7-3
J gene: TRBJ2-2
D gene: .
clone size: .
CDR3 protein: CASSLSGGSGELFF
CDR3 DNA: TGTGCCAGCAGCTTATCCGGGGGATCCGGGGAGCTGTTTTTT

V gene: TRBV12-3/TRBV12-4
J gene: TRBJ2-5
D gene: .
clone size: .
CDR3 protein: CASMTGFGETQYF
CDR3 DNA: TGTGCCAGCATGACGGGGTTTGGGGAGACCCAGTACTTC

V gene: TRBV11-2
J gene: TRBJ1-2
D gene: .
clone size: .
CDR3 protein: CASSLEGGYGYTF
CDR3 DNA: TGTGCCAGCAGCTTAGAGGGGGGCTATGGCTACACCTTC

V gene: TRBV6-1
J gene: TRBJ1-5
D gene: TRBD1
clone size: .
CDR3 protein: CASSDQGGQPQHF
CDR3 DNA: TGTGCCAGCAGTGACCAGGGGGGTCAGCCCCAGCATTTT

V gene: TRBV12-3/TRBV12-4
J gene: TRBJ2-1
D gene: .
clone size: .
CDR3 protein: CASSTYNEQFF
CDR3 DNA: TGTGCCAGCAGTACTTACAATGAGCAGTTCTTC